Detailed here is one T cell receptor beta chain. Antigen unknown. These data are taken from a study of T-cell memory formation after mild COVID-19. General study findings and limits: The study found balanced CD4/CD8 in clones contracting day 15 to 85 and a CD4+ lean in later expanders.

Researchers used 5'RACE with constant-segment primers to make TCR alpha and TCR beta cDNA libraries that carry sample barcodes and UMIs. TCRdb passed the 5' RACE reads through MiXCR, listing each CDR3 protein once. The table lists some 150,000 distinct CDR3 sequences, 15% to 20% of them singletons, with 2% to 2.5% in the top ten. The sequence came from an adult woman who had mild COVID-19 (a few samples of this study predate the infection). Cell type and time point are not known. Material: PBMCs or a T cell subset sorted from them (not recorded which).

In DNA, the CDR3 is TGCGCCAGCAGCTTGGGGACAGGGGGTCGCACCCTATGGAACACTGAAGCTTTCTTT. Encoded protein: CASSLGTGGRTLWNTEAFF. V is TRBV5-1 and J is TRBJ1-1; 10 positions agree with TRBD1. Trimming removed 0 bases from V and 1 base from J; junction bases left unmatched: 12. Per the germline V gene, CDR1 is SGHRS and CDR2 is YFSETQ. The CDR3 is 19 residues long.